A single TCR beta chain is shown here with its context. The data were obtained in a study of blood T cell repertoires in COVID-19. CDR3 length: 14 amino acids. The germline V gene encodes CDR1 SGHRS and CDR2 YFSETQ. V shed 4 bases, J shed 2 bases, and the junction held 3 bases outside the gene matches. The repertoire was sequenced with immunoSEQ multiplex PCR; TCRdb's copy has only in-frame clones and lacks some. The profile shows nearly 250,000 clones, 86% of them singletons. Specimen: peripheral blood. This TCR was sampled from a woman aged 60-75 years who had recovered from COVID-19. The gene calls are TRBV5-1 and TRBJ2-7; 10 bases are shared with TRBD1. The DNA for the CDR3 is TGCGCCAGCAGCAGGACAGGGGGGACCTACGAGCAGTACTTC. Translating it yields CASSRTGGTYEQYF.